The sequence of this TCR beta chain was determined in a study of blood T cells in healthy people across ages. Using a J-beta primer mix together with a sample-barcoded 5' primer, a second PCR was run for roughly 7 to 11 cycles. A single record per CDR3 protein comes from TCRdb applying MiXCR to the 5' RACE reads. Here the sample spans just over 800,000 distinct CDR3 sequences, about 62% being singletons. Germline-derived CDR1 and CDR2 are LGHNA and YSLEER. J was trimmed by 8 bases and V by 4 bases; bases with no gene match: 11. This CDR3 region has 16 residues. The sequenced sample consisted of blood. V and J are TRBV4-3 and TRBJ1-6; 7 bases line up with TRBD1. The receptor was derived from a man aged 25 to 40 in good health. Here the CDR3 DNA reads TGCGCCAGCAGCCGCACCTATGGGACAGTGGATTCACCCCTCCACTTT. It is translated as CASSRTYGTVDSPLHF.